Listed below are T cell receptor beta chains from one sample, sequenced in a study of siplizumab effects on memory and regulatory T cells. TCRdb's table, derived via immunoSEQ multiplex PCR, lists solely in-frame clones and lacks some. The table has approximately 100,000 clones, 80% to 95% seen once. Sequencing was carried out using CD4+ T cells sorted from blood. These receptors were collected from a human donor in good health. Some clones in this sample may be carry-over from other donors' samples. Both conserved end residues are part of each CDR3. D genes are given only for firm matches. Where a row states a size, it is once, few, many or the class of an expanded clone; other rows omit it.

size	D	V	J	DNA	CDR3
.	.	TRBV6-1	TRBJ2-4	TGTGCCAGCAGTGAAGACCGCAATTCCAACATTCAGTACTTC	CASSEDRNSNIQYF
.	.	TRBV28	TRBJ1-2	TGTGCCAGCAGTGCCTTCTCGACAGTTTACTATGGCTACACCTTC	CASSAFSTVYYGYTF
.	.	TRBV4-2	TRBJ1-5	TGTGCCAGCAGCCTACGACCAGGCGATAGCAATCAGCCCCAGCATTTT	CASSLRPGDSNQPQHF
.	.	TRBV6-1	TRBJ1-5	TGTGCCAGCAGACGACAGGACAGAAATCAGCCCCAGCATTTT	CASRRQDRNQPQHF
once	TRBD2	TRBV2	TRBJ2-2	TGTGCCAGCAGTGCGCTAGCGGGAGAGGCCGGGGAGCTGTTTTTT	CASSALAGEAGELFF
.	.	TRBV27	TRBJ1-2	TGTGCCACCCAGACAGCATCGGGGAACTATGGCTACACCTTC	CATQTASGNYGYTF
.	.	TRBV5-1	TRBJ2-3	TGCGCCAGCTTCATAGGGGTCTCTAGCACAGATACGCAGTATTTT	CASFIGVSSTDTQYF
.	.	TRBV5-1	TRBJ2-3	TGCGCCAGCAAGGTGGGAGTTACAGATACGCAGTATTTT	CASKVGVTDTQYF
.	.	TRBV25-1	TRBJ1-1	TGTGCCAGCAGTGTATCGAATTTGCAGACTGAAGCTTTCTTT	CASSVSNLQTEAFF
.	.	TRBV30	TRBJ2-7	TGTGCCTGGAGTCAGACAGACGGCGAGCAGTACTTC	CAWSQTDGEQYF
.	.	TRBV27	TRBJ1-6	TGTGCCAGCAGTTTCACAAATTCACCCCTCCACTTT	CASSFTNSPLHF
.	.	TRBV19	TRBJ1-5	TGTGCCAGTACCTACAGGGAAAGAGGTCAGCCCCAGCATTTT	CASTYRERGQPQHF
.	.	TRBV30	TRBJ1-5	TGTGCCTGGAGTGTACAACTGAGTAAGCCCCAGCATTTT	CAWSVQLSKPQHF
.	TRBD1	TRBV6-5	TRBJ1-1	TGTGCCAGCAGTTACTATGGACAGGGCGGGACTGAAGCTTTCTTT	CASSYYGQGGTEAFF
.	TRBD2	TRBV7-6	TRBJ2-5	TGTGCCGTTGGGACTAGGGAGACCCAGTACTTC	CAVGTRETQYF
.	.	TRBV6-1	TRBJ2-7	TGTGCCAGCAGTCTACGGGACGACCGAACGGAGCAGTACTTC	CASSLRDDRTEQYF
.	.	TRBV5-1	TRBJ2-5	TGCGCCAGCAGCTTGGCCGGGACAGCCTCGGGGGAAAAGCAGTACTTC	CASSLAGTASGEKQYF
.	.	TRBV6-1	TRBJ2-2	TGTGCCAGCAGTCCGGGACACAAGAACACCGGGGGGCTGTTTTTT	CASSPGHKNTGGLFF
.	TRBD1	TRBV6-5	TRBJ2-7	TGTGCCAGCAGTCGGGACAGGGAAAACGAGCAGTACTTC	CASSRDRENEQYF
.	.	TRBV5-4	TRBJ1-4	TGTGCCAGCAGCTATGACAGTGATAATGAAAAACTGTTTTTT	CASSYDSDNEKLFF
.	TRBD2	TRBV5-4	TRBJ2-5	TGTGCCAGCAGCTTGGCACTAGCGGGTTACCAAGAGACCCAGTACTTC	CASSLALAGYQETQYF
.	.	TRBV4-1	TRBJ2-3	TGCGCCAGCAGCCAGCTGGGGGTAGCAACAGATACGCAGTATTTT	CASSQLGVATDTQYF
once	TRBD1	TRBV11-1	TRBJ2-7	TGTGCCAGCAGGAGGGGGCAGGATGACTACGAGCAGTACTTC	CASRRGQDDYEQYF
.	.	TRBV18	TRBJ1-1	TGTGCCAGCTCACCACCGTCTGCGGGGTCTAGCACTGAAGCTTTCTTT	CASSPPSAGSSTEAFF
.	.	TRBV2	TRBJ2-2	TGTGCCAGCAGTGACAACACCGGGGAGCTGTTTTTT	CASSDNTGELFF
once	.	TRBV7-9	TRBJ1-4	TGTGCCAGCAGCGTGCCGACTCCTGGGGGTGAAAAACTGTTTTTT	CASSVPTPGGEKLFF
.	TRBD1	TRBV28	TRBJ2-6	TGTGCCAGCAGCCGTACAGGGGTCGGGGCCAACGTCCTGACTTTC	CASSRTGVGANVLTF
.	TRBD2	TRBV9	TRBJ2-3	TGTGCCAGCAGCGTAGAACTAGCGGCCCGTGATACGCAGTATTTT	CASSVELAARDTQYF
.	.	TRBV2	TRBJ2-7	TGTGCCAGCAGTGTGACGGGAGCCAGTGAGCAGTACTTC	CASSVTGASEQYF
.	.	TRBV29-1	TRBJ2-2	TGCAGCGTCTACCTTAGCGGAGAGAACACCGGGGAGCTGTTTTTT	CSVYLSGENTGELFF
.	TRBD2	TRBV7-9	TRBJ2-3	TGTGCCAGCAGCTTAGGAACTAGCGACAGAGATACGCAGTATTTT	CASSLGTSDRDTQYF
few	TRBD1	TRBV10-3	TRBJ1-2	TGTGCCATCAGTGGGCGGACAGGGGGCTATGGCTACACCTTC	CAISGRTGGYGYTF
.	.	TRBV15	TRBJ1-3	TGTGCCACCAGCAGAACCAGCGGAAACACCATATATTTT	CATSRTSGNTIYF
.	.	TRBV14	TRBJ1-1	TGTGCCAGCAGCCAGGACGGTCACACTGAAGCTTTCTTT	CASSQDGHTEAFF
.	TRBD2	TRBV19	TRBJ2-1	TGTGCCAGTACCGCGATGCGTGGTAGCGGGAGCTCCTACAATGAGCAGTTCTTC	CASTAMRGSGSSYNEQFF
.	TRBD1	TRBV6-6	TRBJ1-2	TGTGCCAGCAGTCGAGACGGGACAGACTATGGCTACACCTTC	CASSRDGTDYGYTF
few	TRBD1	TRBV19	TRBJ1-5	TGTGCCAGTAGTAGCACAGGGGGTTCCACTCTGGGGGGGCAGCCCCAGCATTTT	CASSSTGGSTLGGQPQHF
.	.	TRBV28	TRBJ1-1	TGTGCCAGCAGATTCGCAGGGGAAGGGAACACTGAAGCTTTCTTT	CASRFAGEGNTEAFF
.	TRBD1	TRBV6-6	TRBJ2-1	TGTGCCAGCAGCCGGGACAGGGGGCGGGGGAATGAGCAGTTCTTC	CASSRDRGRGNEQFF
.	.	TRBV27	TRBJ2-1	TGTGCCAGCAGTATACTAGATGTTACGAACAATGAGCAGTTCTTC	CASSILDVTNNEQFF
.	.	TRBV9	TRBJ2-7	TGTGCCAGCAGCGTAGCCGAGTACAGCTCCTACGAGCAGTACTTC	CASSVAEYSSYEQYF
.	TRBD2	TRBV7-2	TRBJ2-1	TGTGCCAGCACCCTAGAGGCGGGCGGGAGGGCCTACAATGAGCAGTTCTTC	CASTLEAGGRAYNEQFF
once	.	TRBV18	TRBJ2-7	TGTGCCAGCTCACCGGTCGGGTCCTACGAGCAGTACTTC	CASSPVGSYEQYF
.	TRBD2	TRBV10-3	TRBJ2-7	TGTGCCATCAGATCTAGCGGGAGTGGTTACGAGCAGTACTTC	CAIRSSGSGYEQYF
.	.	TRBV7-8	TRBJ1-3	TGTGCCAGCAGCTTAAGGTCCAACTCTGGAAACACCATATATTTT	CASSLRSNSGNTIYF
.	.	TRBV5-1	TRBJ2-5	TGCGCCAGCAGCTTTTCCCCAACGGAGACCCAGTACTTC	CASSFSPTETQYF
once	.	TRBV18	TRBJ2-1	TGTGCCAGCTCACCACCCCAGGGACAAAACTCCTACAATGAGCAGTTCTTC	CASSPPQGQNSYNEQFF
.	.	TRBV7-3	TRBJ2-1	TGTGCCAGCAGCCCCCCCGGCGGGTACAATGAGCAGTTCTTC	CASSPPGGYNEQFF
.	.	TRBV7-2	TRBJ1-6	TGTGCCAGCAGCTCGGTGAATTCACCCCTCCACTTT	CASSSVNSPLHF
.	.	TRBV28	TRBJ2-1	TGTGCCAGCAGACCCTCAGGAGGGAATGAGCAGTTCTTC	CASRPSGGNEQFF
.	.	TRBV28	TRBJ1-3	TGTGCCAGCGGACGGGTTGTCTCTGGAAACACCATATATTTT	CASGRVVSGNTIYF
once	.	TRBV7-9	TRBJ2-1	TGTGCCAGCAGCTTAGAGCGGGTACAGTTCTTC	CASSLERVQFF
.	TRBD2	TRBV18	TRBJ2-1	TGTGCCAGCTCACCACGACTAGCGGGAGGGCCGTACCAGTTCTTC	CASSPRLAGGPYQFF